This T cell receptor (beta chain) appears in the sequencing data of a study of cytomegalovirus exposure and HLA in healthy donors. The method was immunoSEQ multiplex PCR; TCRdb's version includes in-frame clones alone and lacks a portion of them. The sample contains fewer than 200,000 clones, more than 75% of which appear only once. The receptor was derived from a man aged 25 to 45 in good health and CMV-seropositive. Sequenced sample: PBMCs.

This chain's CDR3 is CASSRTSGGTDTQYF. CDR3 sequence (DNA): TGTGCCAGCAGCCGTACTAGCGGGGGAACAGATACGCAGTATTTT. The chain carries TRBV9 and TRBJ2-3, with 11 bases matching TRBD2. The CDR3 covers 15 residues. The V and J ends lost 4 bases and 3 bases, in that order; junction bases with no gene match: 4. CDR1 SGDLS and CDR2 YYNGEE come from the germline V gene.